Below, 20 T cell receptor beta chains from the same sample are listed, as sequenced in a study of T cell responses to AZD1222 COVID-19 vaccine. Here immunoSEQ multiplex PCR was the method, and the copy in TCRdb shows in-frame clones only, minus some. The data show about 140,000 clones, 85% to 95% seen once. The source material was peripheral blood, sampled on day 0 of AZD1222 vaccination. Receptor source: an adult in good health.

The chain carries TRBV28 and TRBJ1-2, with no clear D. V lost 7 bases and J lost 3, with 9 bases in between. Germline lookup yields CDR1 MDHEN and CDR2 SYDVKM. This CDR3 comprises 12 residues. DNA of the CDR3: TGTGCCAGCAATCTTGGGGACTATGGCTACACCTTC. Translated: CASNLGDYGYTF.

This sequence joins TRBV19 and TRBJ1-2; D is possibly TRBD1 (5 bases). This CDR3 is built from 15 residues. V shed 2 bases and J shed 3 bases, with 13 bases lying between them. The V gene's germline CDR1 is LNHDA and CDR2 SQIVND (reference sequence). The CDR3 DNA is TGTGCCAGTAGTATAACTCGGGGCTGGGACTATGGCTACACCTTC. This encodes CASSITRGWDYGYTF.

As DNA, the CDR3 is TGTGCCAGCAGTGTGGGATTCGGGGCACAAGAGACCCAGTACTTC. Translation: CASSVGFGAQETQYF. This chain connects TRBV2 to TRBJ2-5; the D call may be TRBD1 or TRBD2 (5 bases each). CDR3 length equals 15 residues. V lost 4 bases to trimming and J lost 2 bases, with 14 bases between them. Germline lookup yields CDR1 SNHLY and CDR2 FYNNEI.

The V call is TRBV14, the J call TRBJ2-1; D gene ambiguous. Germline V gene lookup returns CDR1 SGHDN and CDR2 FVKESK. The CDR3 has 15 residues. Trimming left V 0 bases short and J 2 bases short, with 8 bases between. This chain's CDR3 is CASSQDLGAYNEQFF. CDR3 in DNA: TGTGCCAGCAGCCAAGATTTGGGTGCCTACAATGAGCAGTTCTTC.

The chain joins TRBV7-3 to TRBJ2-3; no firm D call. In germline, CDR1 is SGHTA, CDR2 FQGTGA. Trimming stripped 5 bases from V and 2 bases from J, with 8 bases between. The CDR3 consists of 13 residues. Here the CDR3 DNA reads TGTGCCAGCAGCCGGTCCGCCACAGATACGCAGTATTTT. Its protein is CASSRSATDTQYF. The full variable domain, completed using reference TRBV7-3 and TRBJ2-3, is GAGVSQTPSNKVTEKGKYVELRCDPISGHTALYWYRQSLGQGPEFLIYFQGTGAADDSGLPNDRFFAVRPEGSVSTLKIQRTERGDSAVYLCASSRSATDTQYFGPGTRLTVL.

This clone was seen once. V gene TRBV14 combines with J gene TRBJ2-1, with D possibly TRBD1 on 5 matching bases. Germline V gene data show CDR1 as SGHDN and CDR2 as FVKESK. With 5 bases removed from V and 0 bases from J, the gap between germline ends came to 11 bases. CDR3 length: 15 residues. The CDR3 nucleotides are TGTGCCAGCAGCGAAGGGGTTAGCTCCTACAATGAGCAGTTCTTC. Translated: CASSEGVSSYNEQFF. Full variable domain (outside the CDR3, taken from reference TRBV14 and TRBJ2-1): EAGVTQFPSHSVIEKGQTVTLRCDPISGHDNLYWYRRVMGKEIKFLLHFVKESKQDESGMPNNRFLAERTGGTYSTLKVQPAELEDSGVYFCASSEGVSSYNEQFFGPGTRLTVL.

This chain uses TRBV5-4 with TRBJ2-1; weak D call: TRBD2 (5 bases). Germline V gene data show CDR1 as SGHNT and CDR2 as YYREEE (reference sequence). The ends were cut back, 4 bases at V and 12 bases at J, with 11 bases in the middle. The CDR3 is 11 amino acids. The CDR3, as DNA: TGTGCCAGCAGCCGGGATCGAGGGCAGTTCTTC. Translated, it gives CASSRDRGQFF.

The chain carries TRBV14 and TRBJ2-1; 8 nucleotides agree with TRBD1. Germline V gene lookup returns CDR1 SGHDN and CDR2 FVKESK. V lost 3 bases to trimming and J lost 4 bases; unmatched junction nucleotides: 8. This CDR3 has 16 amino acids. This CDR3 reads CASSQAQGAKYNEQFF. In DNA, the CDR3 is TGTGCCAGCAGCCAGGCCCAGGGGGCGAAGTACAATGAGCAGTTCTTC.

The chain couples TRBV28 to TRBJ2-7, with D tentatively TRBD1 or TRBD2 (6 bases each). Trimming pared 6 bases from V and 3 bases from J, leaving 15 bases between. The CDR3 extends over 14 amino acids. The germline gives CDR1 MDHEN, CDR2 SYDVKM. The CDR3 region has the DNA TGTGCCAGCAGAGCCCTTGGAGGGGGCTACGAGCAGTACTTC. This sequence encodes CASRALGGGYEQYF.

Concerning this clone itself: The same CDR3 can be traced to other DNA sequences in this sample. The chain links TRBV18 to TRBJ2-7; 9 nucleotides line up with TRBD1. Germline values: CDR1 KGHSH, CDR2 LQKENI. V trimming: 2 bases; J trimming: 1 base; junction bases outside the gene matches: 0. CDR3 length: 14 residues. The CDR3 coding sequence is TGTGCCAGCTCACCAGGGACAGGGTCCTACGAGCAGTACTTC. It encodes CASSPGTGSYEQYF. The full variable domain, its missing parts supplied by reference TRBV18 and TRBJ2-7, is NAGVMQNPRHLVRRRGQEARLRCSPMKGHSHVYWYRQLPEEGLKFMVYLQKENIIDESGMPKERFSAEFPKEGPSILRIQQVVRGDSAAYFCASSPGTGSYEQYFGPGTRLTVT.

V usage is TRBV5-4 and J usage is TRBJ2-3; D tentatively reads TRBD1 or TRBD2 (5 bases each). Trimming removed 5 bases from V and 0 bases from J, with 16 bases in between. Germline values: CDR1 SGHNT, CDR2 YYREEE (reference sequence). The CDR3 totals 16 residues. The chain's CDR3 is CASRRDAKTSTDTQYF. In DNA, the CDR3 is TGTGCCAGCAGACGGGACGCAAAAACTAGCACAGATACGCAGTATTTT.

This clone was observed a single time. A read error may produce the germline difference seen at one junction end. The chain is built from TRBV14 and TRBJ2-2; tentatively, D is TRBD2 (5 bases). Germline V CDR1 and CDR2: SGHDN, FVKESK. This CDR3 has 18 amino acids. The CDR3 DNA reads TGTGCCAGCAGCAAAGAAGTGCAGGCCCTACTAGACACCGGGGAGCTGTTTTTT. It translates to CASSKEVQALLDTGELFF.

The chain employs TRBV5-1 and TRBJ2-7; 7 nucleotides match TRBD2. Germline CDR1 and CDR2: SGHRS and YFSETQ. The J segment lost 3 bases and the V segment lost 4 bases, leaving 10 bases of the junction unmatched. The CDR3 is made up of 15 amino acids. Written as DNA, the CDR3 is TGCGCCAGCAGCCCTGGTGTGGGGGACTACTACGAGCAGTACTTC. Translation gives CASSPGVGDYYEQYF.

The J gene is TRBJ2-3, the V gene TRBV7-3, with D possibly TRBD2 on 5 matching bases. Between the trimmed V and J ends, which lost 5 bases and 2 bases, there was a span of 14 bases. The germline CDR1 and CDR2 sequences are SGHTA and FQGTGA. The CDR3 has 15 amino acids. In DNA form, the CDR3 reads TGTGCCAGCAGCACTGGAGCGGTTTACACAGATACGCAGTATTTT. This sequence encodes CASSTGAVYTDTQYF.

V and J are TRBV3-1 (or the pseudogene TRBV3-2) and TRBJ2-7; 9 bases are shared with TRBD1. The germline gives CDR1 LGHDT, CDR2 YNNKEL (reference sequence). This CDR3 has 15 residues. V was clipped by 6 bases and J by 1 base; unmatched bases: 7. In DNA form, the CDR3 reads TGTGCCAGCAGGACTACTGGACAGGGGTCCTACGAGCAGTACTTC. This codes for CASRTTGQGSYEQYF.

The chain uses TRBV6-5 and TRBJ2-7; 11 bases align to TRBD1. The V segment lost 4 bases and the J segment 3 bases; nucleotides outside the gene matches: 8. Germline V gene lookup returns CDR1 MNHEY and CDR2 SVGAGI. The CDR3 extends over 16 amino acids. The DNA for the CDR3 is TGTGCCAGCAGTTCCGCGCCGGGACAGGGGGTCTACGAGCAGTACTTC. Residues: CASSSAPGQGVYEQYF.

The rearrangement joins TRBV19 to TRBJ2-3; 9 nucleotides line up with TRBD1. CDR1 and CDR2 from the germline V gene are LNHDA and SQIVND (reference sequence). The CDR3 has 16 residues. The V and J ends lost 3 bases and 7 bases, in that order; junction bases with no gene match: 11. The CDR3 here is CASSMGTTGGRNTQYF. DNA of the CDR3: TGTGCCAGTAGTATGGGCACAACAGGGGGCCGAAATACGCAGTATTTT.

This clone has a single count. The chain employs TRBV7-9 and TRBJ1-4; D remains unclear. The CDR3 has 14 residues. Germline lookup yields CDR1 SEHNR and CDR2 FQNEAQ (reference sequence). Between the trimmed V and J ends, which lost 5 bases and 6 bases, there was a span of 13 bases. The DNA of the CDR3 is TGTGCCAGCAGCGTTCCCGGGGTTTATGAAAAACTGTTTTTT. Protein: CASSVPGVYEKLFF.

The chain employs TRBV7-2 and TRBJ2-1, with 9 bases matching TRBD2. Germline V gene sequence: CDR1 SGHTA, CDR2 FQGNSA. This CDR3 comprises 16 residues. After removal of 5 bases from V and 0 bases from J, the junction contained 5 bases not matched to a gene. CDR3 amino acids: CASSLQAGGSYNEQFF. As DNA, the CDR3 is TGTGCCAGCAGCCTCCAAGCGGGGGGCTCCTACAATGAGCAGTTCTTC.

This clone was seen once. This chain uses TRBV19 with TRBJ2-3, with TRBD1 matching over 9 bases. CDR1 and CDR2 (germline): LNHDA, SQIVND (reference sequence). There are 12 residues in the CDR3. J gave up 6 bases and V 10 bases, and 5 bases lay outside the gene matches. The DNA for the CDR3 is TGTGCCACCACAGGGGGCTGGGATACGCAGTATTTT. Translated, it gives CATTGGWDTQYF. Using reference TRBV19 and TRBJ2-3 for the parts outside the CDR3, the full variable domain is DGGITQSPKYLFRKEGQNVTLSCEQNLNHDAMYWYRQDPGQGLRLIYYSQIVNDFQKGDIAEGYSVSREKKESFPLTVTSAQKNPTAFYLCATTGGWDTQYFGPGTRLTVL.